The clone carrying this T cell receptor (beta chain) has more than one count but fewer than ten. Donors contributed one heparinised blood draw apiece, averaging roughly 100 mL. The entirety of the isolated RNA underwent reverse transcription, so expressed TCRB transcripts were sequenced. Repertoires were generated with immunoSEQ multiplex PCR, while TCRdb's copy carries only in-frame clones and drops some. The table shows about 230,000 clones, with roughly 9.6% occurring only once. The data originate from a study of beta chain features in type 1 diabetes. As for the study in general: Sorted cell examination encompassed 85 million to 130 million cells across all samples.

Germline V gene lookup returns CDR1 SGHAT and CDR2 FQNNGV. Trimming stripped 3 bases from V and 4 bases from J, with 9 bases between. The CDR3 has 13 amino acids. The TCR was taken from a young woman in good health. Sequencing used naive CD4+ T cells from blood. The chain combines TRBV11-2 with TRBJ2-5; D not certain. CDR3 nucleotide sequence: TGTGCCAGCAGCTTTGAGCGAGCAGAGACCCAGTACTTC. It translates to CASSFERAETQYF. Filled out from reference TRBV11-2 and TRBJ2-5, the complete variable domain reads EAGVAQSPRYKIIEKRQSVAFWCNPISGHATLYWYQQILGQGPKLLIQFQNNGVVDDSQLPKDRFSAERLKGVDSTLKIQPAKLEDSAVYLCASSFERAETQYFGPGTRLLVL.